The present entry profiles one T cell receptor beta chain with its context. Its antigen is undetermined. The data derive from a study of radiation and T cells in renal cell carcinoma. Study background: Nephrectomy followed 15 Gy stereotactic body radiation by 4 weeks. Whole-study findings and limits: No pretreatment tumor biopsies were available for baseline clonotypes. In blood, top tumor clones expanded by 2 weeks, shrinking by 4.

V was clipped by 7 bases and J by 2 bases; unmatched bases: 7. The germline gives CDR1 MNHNS, CDR2 SASEGT. The CDR3 contains 15 residues. Time point defined: baseline pretreatment blood. Treatment here: 15 Gy SBRT to primary tumor, nephrectomy 4 weeks later. This renal cell carcinoma was of the clear cell type. TCRdb's copy holds only in-frame clones and misses some; the assay was immunoSEQ multiplex PCR. The sample contains 150,000 or so clones, around nine tenths of which appear only once. The sequencing here drew on blood, taken from a patient whose treatment included radiotherapy and nephrectomy. The TCR sequence derives from a woman aged 45-65 years with renal cell carcinoma. This sequence joins TRBV6-1 and TRBJ2-4; 8 bases line up with TRBD2. CDR3 amino acids: CASIPPGGTKNIQYF. CDR3 nucleotide sequence: TGTGCCAGCATCCCACCGGGAGGGACCAAAAACATTCAGTACTTC.